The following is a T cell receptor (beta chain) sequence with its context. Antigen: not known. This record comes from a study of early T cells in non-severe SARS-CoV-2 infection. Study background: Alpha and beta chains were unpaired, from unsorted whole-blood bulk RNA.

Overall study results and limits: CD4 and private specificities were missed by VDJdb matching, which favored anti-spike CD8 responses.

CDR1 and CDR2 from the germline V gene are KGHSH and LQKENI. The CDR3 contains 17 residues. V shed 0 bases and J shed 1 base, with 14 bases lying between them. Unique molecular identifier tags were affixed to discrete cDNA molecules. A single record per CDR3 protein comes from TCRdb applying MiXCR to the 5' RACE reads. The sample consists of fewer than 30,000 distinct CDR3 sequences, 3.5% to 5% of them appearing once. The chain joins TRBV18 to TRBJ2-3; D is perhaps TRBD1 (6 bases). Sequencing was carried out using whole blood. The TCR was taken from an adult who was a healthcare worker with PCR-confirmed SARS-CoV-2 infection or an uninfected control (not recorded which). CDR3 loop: CASSPPLNRVGTDTQYF. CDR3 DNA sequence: TGTGCCAGCTCACCACCTTTGAACAGGGTGGGCACAGATACGCAGTATTTT.